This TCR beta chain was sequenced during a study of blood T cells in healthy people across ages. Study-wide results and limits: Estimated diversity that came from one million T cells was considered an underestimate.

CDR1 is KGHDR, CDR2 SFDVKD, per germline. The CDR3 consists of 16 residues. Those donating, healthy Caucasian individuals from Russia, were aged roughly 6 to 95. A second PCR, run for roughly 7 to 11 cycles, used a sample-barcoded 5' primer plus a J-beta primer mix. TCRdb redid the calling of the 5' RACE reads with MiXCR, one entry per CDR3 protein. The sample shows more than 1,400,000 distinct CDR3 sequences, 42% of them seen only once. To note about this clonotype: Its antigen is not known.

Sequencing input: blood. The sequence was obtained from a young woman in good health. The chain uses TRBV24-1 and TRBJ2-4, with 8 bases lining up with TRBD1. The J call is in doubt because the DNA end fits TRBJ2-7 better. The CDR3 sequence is CATSDLKQGDFYEQYF. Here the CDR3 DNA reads TGTGCCACCAGTGATTTGAAACAGGGGGATTTTTACGAGCAGTACTTC.